What follows are 11 T cell receptor beta chains derived from one specimen sequenced in a study of T cell repertoires in cytomegalovirus infection. The antigens of these receptors remain unknown. One entry per CDR3 protein, called by TCRdb with MiXCR from the reads. Found here are about half a million distinct CDR3 sequences, around a third of them singletons; the top ten hold roughly 16%. This material consisted of cultured PBMCs, taken from culture after CMV antigen stimulation. The receptors shown here come from a human donor in good health (CMV status not recorded). Some clones in this sample may be carry-over from other donors' samples.

This clonotype was observed a few times. This chain connects TRBV7-6 to TRBJ2-1; a possible D gene is TRBD2 (5 bases). Germline V lookup: CDR1 SGHVS, CDR2 FNYEAQ. Trimming removed 0 bases at V and 2 bases at J, with 8 bases between. The CDR3 is 15 residues long. CDR3 in DNA: TGTGCCAGCAGCTTAGCGGGAGCGGCCTACAATGAGCAGTTCTTC. Encoded protein: CASSLAGAAYNEQFF.

This chain uses TRBV18 with TRBJ1-2; 7 bases fit TRBD1. Germline V CDR1 and CDR2: KGHSH, LQKENI. The CDR3 is 17 amino acids. The V segment lost 0 bases and the J segment 3 bases; nucleotides outside the gene matches: 10. In DNA form, the CDR3 reads TGTGCCAGCTCACCACCTTCGTTAGACAGGGAGTACTATGGCTACACCTTC. Residues: CASSPPSLDREYYGYTF.

V usage is TRBV7-9 and J usage is TRBJ1-1; D might be TRBD1 (5 bases). V lost 2 bases and J 0 bases, leaving 10 bases between the germline ends. There are 15 residues in the CDR3. Germline V lookup: CDR1 SEHNR, CDR2 FQNEAQ (reference sequence). CDR3 region: CASSLLGRVNTEAFF. The CDR3 bases are TGTGCCAGCAGCTTATTGGGGCGCGTGAACACTGAAGCTTTCTTT.

V and J are TRBV28 and TRBJ2-7, with 13 bases fitting TRBD2. Unmatched junction bases numbered 5, after V lost 5 bases and J lost 7 bases. The CDR3 sequence is 14 residues long. CDR1 and CDR2 (germline): MDHEN, SYDVKM. In DNA form, the CDR3 reads TGTGCCAGCAGTGGACTAGCGGGAGTTTGGGAGCAGTACGTC. The encoded protein is CASSGLAGVWEQYV.

This clonotype was observed a few times. The rearrangement uses TRBV12-3 or TRBV12-4 and TRBJ2-7, with D perhaps TRBD1 or TRBD2 (5 bases each). The length of the CDR3 is 16 residues. The germline V and J ends were trimmed by 8 bases and 6 bases, with 26 bases remaining between them. The CDR3 nucleotides are TGTGCCAGCGGGACGGCACTCAGCCCTATCCGGGGCGAGCAGTACTTC. This sequence encodes CASGTALSPIRGEQYF.

The J gene is TRBJ1-1, the V gene TRBV12-5, with D possibly being TRBD1 (5 bases). From germline, CDR1 is LGHNT and CDR2 FRNRAP. The CDR3 length is 14 residues. The V end was cut by 5 bases, the J end by 6 bases, with 16 bases between. The CDR3 loop is CASGPEGAGPEAFF. The CDR3, as DNA: TGTGCTAGTGGTCCCGAAGGGGCGGGCCCTGAAGCTTTCTTT.

The J gene is TRBJ2-3, the V gene TRBV7-2; the D is unclear. Trimming removed 1 base at V and 0 bases at J, with 8 bases between. Germline values: CDR1 SGHTA, CDR2 FQGNSA. The CDR3 spans 15 residues. The CDR3 is CASSLVSVSTDTQYF. The CDR3 DNA sequence: TGTGCCAGCAGCTTAGTTTCGGTCAGCACAGATACGCAGTATTTT.

This sequence joins TRBV7-9 and TRBJ2-7, with 9 bases that match TRBD2. From germline, CDR1 is SEHNR and CDR2 FQNEAQ (reference sequence). The CDR3 totals 13 residues. Trimming cost V 5 bases and J 6 bases; bases outside gene matches: 5. CDR3 in amino acids: CASSRLSGSEQYV. The CDR3 bases are TGTGCCAGCAGCCGGCTTAGCGGGAGCGAGCAGTACGTC.

The genes are TRBV14 and TRBJ1-1, with D maybe TRBD1 (5 bases). The CDR3 has 19 residues. The germline V gene encodes CDR1 SGHDN and CDR2 FVKESK. The V and J ends lost 1 base and 7 bases respectively, with 28 bases between them. CDR3 sequence reads: CASSQVSAVPGEENGEAFF. In DNA, the CDR3 is TGTGCCAGCAGCCAAGTCTCAGCTGTTCCGGGGGAGGAGAATGGTGAAGCTTTCTTT.

This clonotype occurred many times. The chain has TRBV6-1 and TRBJ1-1; 10 nucleotides match TRBD1. Germline CDR1 reads MNHNS; CDR2 reads SASEGT. CDR3 length: 15 amino acids. J gave up 0 bases and V 8 bases, and 6 bases lay outside the gene matches. The DNA of the CDR3 is TGTGCCAGCCACTGGACAGGGGGGGTGAACACTGAAGCTTTCTTT. Its translation: CASHWTGGVNTEAFF.

This clonotype was detected only a few times. V gene TRBV27 combines with J gene TRBJ2-3; D ambiguous. This CDR3 spans 14 amino acids. Germline assignment: CDR1 MNHEY and CDR2 SMNVEV (reference sequence). Trimming removed 4 bases at V and 2 bases at J, with 10 bases between. The CDR3 sequence: CASSSLQHTDTQYF. CDR3 sequence (DNA): TGTGCCAGCAGTTCTCTCCAGCACACAGATACGCAGTATTTT.